The 9 T cell receptor beta chains presented below share a single source sample, sequenced in a study of shared clonotypes between healthy human individuals. Terminally differentiated effector memory CD45RA+ cells were excluded by CCR7 positive selection of CD45RO-negative cells. TCRdb keeps only in-frame clones here, not all; method: immunoSEQ multiplex PCR. The sample lists millions of clones, about 95% seen once, with 0.9% to 1.3% in the top ten. The sequencing input was naive CD8+ T cells sorted from blood. All receptors come from a man in his late teens or twenties in good health.

The chain carries TRBV9 and TRBJ2-7; 7 bases are shared with TRBD1. The CDR3 has 15 amino acids. The V gene's germline CDR1 is SGDLS and CDR2 YYNGEE. J was trimmed by 0 bases and V by 2 bases; bases with no gene match: 5. The CDR3 loop is CASSVGTEGSYEQYF. In nucleotides, the CDR3 is TGTGCCAGCAGCGTCGGGACAGAAGGCTCCTACGAGCAGTACTTC. Looking up the rest from reference TRBV9 and TRBJ2-7 gives the full variable domain: DSGVTQTPKHLITATGQRVTLRCSPRSGDLSVYWYQQSLDQGLQFLIQYYNGEERAKGNILERFSAQQFPDLHSELNLSSLELGDSALYFCASSVGTEGSYEQYFGPGTRLTVT.

The genes are TRBV2 and TRBJ2-3; 7 bases agree with TRBD1. CDR3 length: 14 amino acids. From germline, CDR1 is SNHLY and CDR2 FYNNEI. V lost 8 bases and J lost 0; bases outside the gene matches: 5. The CDR3 DNA follows: TGTGCCAGCGTGGACAGGCTCAGCACAGATACGCAGTATTTT. Protein product: CASVDRLSTDTQYF.

The genes are TRBV19 and TRBJ1-5, with TRBD1 matching over 9 bases. Trimming took 5 bases from V and 8 from J; bases not matched to a gene: 10. CDR1 and CDR2 (germline): LNHDA, SQIVND (reference sequence). The length of the CDR3 is 15 residues. This chain's CDR3 is CASSQFGQGTEPQHF. CDR3 DNA sequence: TGTGCCAGTAGTCAATTTGGACAGGGGACGGAGCCCCAGCATTTT. The variable domain in full, completed from reference TRBV19 and TRBJ1-5, reads DGGITQSPKYLFRKEGQNVTLSCEQNLNHDAMYWYRQDPGQGLRLIYYSQIVNDFQKGDIAEGYSVSREKKESFPLTVTSAQKNPTAFYLCASSQFGQGTEPQHFGDGTRLSIL.

This chain joins TRBV18 and TRBJ2-3; the D gene is possibly TRBD2 (6 bases). The V end was cut by 5 bases, the J end by 3 bases, with 12 bases between. The CDR3 runs to 14 residues. Germline V CDR1 and CDR2: KGHSH, LQKENI. The CDR3: CASSLMRGTDTQYF. In DNA form, the CDR3 reads TGTGCCAGCTCATTAATGCGGGGAACAGATACGCAGTATTTT.

The chain has TRBV27 and TRBJ2-7, with 9 positions matching TRBD2. Trimming removed 1 base from V and 7 bases from J; junction bases left unmatched: 8. The V gene's germline CDR1 is MNHEY and CDR2 SMNVEV (reference sequence). The length of the CDR3 is 15 residues. The CDR3 here is CASSLLGLAGQEQYF. In DNA form, the CDR3 reads TGTGCCAGCAGTTTATTGGGCCTAGCGGGGCAAGAGCAGTACTTC.

The CDR3 sequence is CASSYRGYIYGYTF. The CDR3, as DNA: TGTGCCAGCAGTTATAGGGGTTACATCTATGGCTACACCTTC. The V gene is TRBV6-5, the J gene TRBJ1-2; possible D gene TRBD1, 5 bases. CDR3 length: 14 amino acids. Trimming took 3 bases from V and 4 from J, leaving 12 bases between them. Germline CDR1 MNHEY, CDR2 SVGAGI.

This rearrangement joins TRBV5-8 to TRBJ1-2, with no clear D. The V end was cut by 3 bases, the J end by 5 bases, with 17 bases between. The CDR3 has 15 residues. CDR1 and CDR2 (germline): SGHTS, YDEGEE. The CDR3 region is CASSSTGDGGYGYTF. In DNA, the CDR3 is TGTGCCAGCAGCTCGACCGGCGATGGAGGATATGGCTACACCTTC.

With regard to this clone: Other DNA sequences in the sample encode the same CDR3. V usage is TRBV9 and J usage is TRBJ2-7, with D possibly TRBD1 on 6 matching bases. The V gene's germline CDR1 is SGDLS and CDR2 YYNGEE. The CDR3 totals 14 residues. The V gene lost 0 bases and the J gene lost 0 bases, with 7 bases spanning the gap. In nucleotides, the CDR3 is TGTGCCAGCAGCGTAGGGACAGTCTCCTACGAGCAGTACTTC. Translating gives CASSVGTVSYEQYF.

The chain is built from TRBV5-4 and TRBJ1-6; D ambiguous. CDR1 is SGHNT, CDR2 YYREEE, per germline (reference sequence). V was trimmed by 2 bases and J by 8 bases, leaving 5 bases between them. This CDR3 region has 12 residues. CDR3 residues: CASSFGDSPLHF. The CDR3 coding sequence is TGTGCCAGCAGCTTCGGCGATTCACCCCTCCACTTT.